This entry concerns a single T cell receptor beta chain. Antigen unknown. From the PCR reads, TCRdb called clonotypes with MiXCR, one entry per CDR3 protein. The top ten clones hold roughly 0.89% of a sample with tens of thousands of distinct CDR3 sequences, around 19% of them seen once. Based on a CD8+CD4-CCR7+CD45RA+ profile, naive CD8 T cells were sorted. These data are taken from a study of molecular identifiers for immune sequencing clone quantification. Study at large: Replicates split RNA from roughly 21,000 or 96,000 naive CD8 cells five ways, and the researchers sequenced four portions.

Overall study results and limits: Spiked Jurkat TCR RNA from one cell was reportedly detectable among fewer than 1.3 million naive cells.

V lost 4 bases, J lost 0 bases, and 8 bases stayed unmatched. In germline, CDR1 is LNHDA, CDR2 SQIVND (reference sequence). The CDR3 is 17 residues long. This chain links TRBV19 with TRBJ2-1; 8 nucleotides line up with TRBD2. The clonotype comes from a human donor in good health. Some libraries in this study had Jurkat cell RNA spiked in. Sequencing was carried out using naive CD8+ T cells from blood, with Jurkat cell RNA spiked in. Subset specified: FACS-sorted CD8+CD4-CCR7+CD45RA+ naive T cells. The DNA of the CDR3 is TGTGCCAGTAGTAGGGGGACTAGTAAGAGCTCCTACAATGAGCAGTTCTTC. It translates to CASSRGTSKSSYNEQFF.